This TCR beta chain stems from a study of shared clonotypes between healthy human individuals. General study results and limits: Naive subsets generally exceeded memory subsets in estimated richness. Approximately 5.3% was the fraction of naive CD4 clonotypes found shared across several donors.

This clone was seen once. The antigen is unknown. TCRdb's copy holds only in-frame clones and misses some; the assay was immunoSEQ multiplex PCR. The sample lists some 1,600,000 clones, 98% seen once, with roughly 0.42% in the top ten. The ends were cut back, 2 bases at V and 3 bases at J, with 12 bases in the middle. The CDR3 is 15 residues long. The germline gives CDR1 SGHKS, CDR2 YYEKEE (reference sequence). CD4+ cells yielded CD45RA+ naive and CD45RA-negative memory subsets. The sequenced sample consisted of naive CD4+ T cells sorted from blood. Subset described: CD45RA+ positively selected. The chain employs TRBV5-5 and TRBJ1-5; the D gene is possibly TRBD1 (5 bases). The source of this sequence is a man under 40 in good health. The CDR3 loop is CASSFFSGTNQPQHF. The CDR3 bases are TGTGCCAGCAGCTTTTTTTCAGGGACCAATCAGCCCCAGCATTTT. Full variable domain (remainder filled in from reference TRBV5-5 and TRBJ1-5): DAGVTQSPTHLIKTRGQQVTLRCSPISGHKSVSWYQQVLGQGPQFIFQYYEKEERGRGNFPDRFSARQFPNYSSELNVNALLLGDSALYLCASSFFSGTNQPQHFGDGTRLSIL.